This T cell receptor (beta chain) was sequenced during a study of blood T cell repertoires in COVID-19. Study in general: The analysed material was cDNA or gDNA that came from T cells, B-cell-depleted T cells, or PBMCs.

Original methodology: From reference gene primer amplification, estimates of nucleated cell counts were derived. Some clones are missing from TCRdb's copy, which holds only in-frame ones; the method was immunoSEQ multiplex PCR. The V and J calls and clone size were taken over from that table, and D and trimming were inferred from the DNA. Counted here are roughly 86,000 clones, around 86% occurring once; the ten biggest clones make up roughly 5%. The CDR3 has 17 amino acids. Between the trimmed V and J ends, which lost 7 bases and 2 bases, there was a span of 24 bases. CDR1 and CDR2 (germline): SEHNR, FQNEAQ (reference sequence). This clone was counted between two and nine times.

Sequencing was performed on peripheral blood. The chain has TRBV7-9 and TRBJ2-7; D may be TRBD2 (6 bases). This receptor was identified in a man in his forties with acute or convalescent COVID-19. Here the CDR3 reads CASTLGLQGGVPYEQYF. CDR3 bases: TGTGCCAGCACCTTGGGGTTGCAGGGAGGTGTACCCTACGAGCAGTACTTC. The entire variable domain, with the rest obtained from reference TRBV7-9 and TRBJ2-7, is as follows: DTGVSQNPRHKITKRGQNVTFRCDPISEHNRLYWYRQTLGQGPEFLTYFQNEAQLEKSRLLSDRFSAERPKGSFSTLEIQRTEQGDSAMYLCASTLGLQGGVPYEQYFGPGTRLTVT.